This T cell receptor beta chain is from a study of Ad26.COV2.S vaccination and SARS-CoV-2 variants. The overall study: Donor participated within the Ad26.COV2.S arm of the COV1001 trial. Dosing was one shot or two shots 56 days apart. Notes on the study in general: Spike-specific responses of CD8+ and CD4+ T cells were reported to display substantial breadth after vaccination.

This CDR3 region has 15 residues. Germline V CDR1 and CDR2: SGDLS, YYNGEE. The germline V and J ends were trimmed by 2 bases and 2 bases, with 12 bases remaining between them. Treatment given: 15 to 20 received Ad26.COV2.S at low or high dose, single or two shots; a few received placebo; per-sample allocation not given. Sampling took place 63 days after the first vaccine or placebo injection. Vaccine was an Ad26 vector expressing Wuhan-strain SARS-CoV-2 spike. On this clone itself: The antigen remains undetermined.

Assay used: immunoSEQ multiplex PCR; TCRdb lists only in-frame clones, some missing. Among about 320,000 clones, over 80% were seen once, and the ten largest hold approximately 2%. Sequencing was performed on peripheral blood, taken in a trial of Ad26.COV2.S vaccine versus placebo. V gene TRBV9 combines with J gene TRBJ2-3; D gene uncertain. The source of this sequence is a person aged 18 to 65 who received the Ad26.COV2.S COVID-19 vaccine or a placebo. The CDR3 nucleotides read TGTGCCAGCAGCGTGATGGGCAGAAACACAGATACGCAGTATTTT. Translated, it gives CASSVMGRNTDTQYF.